Shown below are 10 T cell receptor beta chains from a single sample sequenced in a study of blood T cells in healthy people across ages. A second PCR, run for about 7 to 11 cycles, used a sample-barcoded 5' primer plus a J-beta primer mix. One entry per CDR3 protein, called by TCRdb with MiXCR from the 5' RACE reads. The data hold approximately 850,000 distinct CDR3 sequences, with nearly 60% observed a single time. The sample was blood. Every receptor here comes from a man aged 30 to 39 in good health.

The chain links TRBV6-2 or TRBV6-3 to TRBJ1-5; D perhaps matches TRBD1 (5 bases). The V gene's germline CDR1 is MNHEY and CDR2 SVGEGT. The ends were cut back, 2 bases at V and 3 bases at J, with 8 bases in the middle. This CDR3 spans 14 amino acids. CDR3 in amino acids: CASSYGGANQPQHF. The CDR3 coding sequence is TGTGCCAGCAGTTACGGTGGGGCCAATCAGCCCCAGCATTTT.

The chain links TRBV20-1 to TRBJ2-1, with D perhaps matching TRBD2 (5 bases). This CDR3 comprises 12 residues. Trimming took 3 bases from V and 6 from J, leaving 9 bases between them. From germline, CDR1 is DFQATT and CDR2 SNEGSKA (reference sequence). This CDR3 is CSASSAGNEQFF. The CDR3, as DNA: TGCAGTGCTAGTTCGGCGGGCAATGAGCAGTTCTTC.

The chain recombines TRBV20-1 with TRBJ2-7; D could derive from TRBD1 or TRBD2 (5 bases each). Germline CDR1 and CDR2: DFQATT and SNEGSKA (reference sequence). CDR3 size: 14 residues. Trimming pared 4 bases from V and 3 bases from J, leaving 16 bases between. In nucleotides, the CDR3 is TGCAGTGCTACGGGAACCCGGACAATCTACGAGCAGTACTTC. Residues: CSATGTRTIYEQYF.

J is TRBJ2-3 and V is TRBV29-1, with a tentative D call TRBD2 (7 bases). The CDR3 length is 13 residues. V was cut by 6 bases and J by 4 bases, with 14 bases left in between. Looked up from germline, CDR1 is SQVTM and CDR2 is ANQGSEA. CDR3 sequence: CSVAKGGADTQYF. The DNA for the CDR3 is TGCAGCGTAGCTAAGGGGGGGGCAGATACGCAGTATTTT.

In this sample, this clonotype turned up a few times. V usage is TRBV2 and J usage is TRBJ2-3, with no clear D. V dropped 3 bases and J dropped 2 bases, with 6 bases sitting between them. This CDR3 comprises 13 residues. Germline CDR1 SNHLY, CDR2 FYNNEI. The CDR3 coding sequence is TGTGCCAGCAGTGACGGCACCACAGATACGCAGTATTTT. As protein: CASSDGTTDTQYF.

This clonotype turned up a few times. One base away lies a much larger clone, so this may be a sequencing read error. The V and J genes are TRBV7-9 and TRBJ2-5; 12 bases fit TRBD2. Germline-derived CDR1 and CDR2 are SEHNR and FQNEAQ (reference sequence). The CDR3 has 16 residues. V shed 5 bases, J shed 11 bases, and the junction held 15 bases outside the gene matches. Here the CDR3 DNA reads TGTGCCAGCAGCCCGACTAGCGGGAGTGAAGGCAATGAGCAGTACTTC. Translated: CASSPTSGSEGNEQYF.

As for this clonotype: Germline and junction disagree at one end, which may indicate a read error. The chain is built from TRBV4-2 and TRBJ2-1; 11 bases match TRBD2. CDR1 and CDR2 from the germline V gene are LGHNA and YNFKEQ. This CDR3 region has 15 residues. The CDR3 protein is CASSPWTSGLNERFF. In DNA, the CDR3 is TGTGCCAGCAGCCCTTGGACTAGCGGGCTTAATGAGCGGTTCTTC.

There are a few counts of this clonotype. The chain is built from TRBV28 and TRBJ2-5; a weak D match, TRBD2 (5 bases). The closer fit of TRBJ2-7 to the DNA end suggests the J call may be wrong. Germline V CDR1 and CDR2: MDHEN, SYDVKM. The CDR3 sequence is 13 residues long. CDR3 amino acids: CASSSRTPYEQYF. The CDR3 DNA follows: TGTGCCAGCTCTAGCCGGACTCCTTACGAGCAGTACTTC.

The chain couples TRBV7-2 to TRBJ1-4; tentative D call: TRBD1 (5 bases). The V and J ends lost 0 bases and 7 bases respectively, with 15 bases between them. This CDR3 region has 16 residues. Germline V gives CDR1 SGHTA, CDR2 FQGNSA. In nucleotides, the CDR3 is TGTGCCAGCAGCTTAGCTAGTGGGCAGGGCGGTGAAAAACTGTTTTTT. Amino acid sequence: CASSLASGQGGEKLFF. The complete variable domain, with remaining parts taken from reference TRBV7-2 and TRBJ1-4, reads GAGVSQSPSNKVTEKGKDVELRCDPISGHTALYWYRQSLGQGLEFLIYFQGNSAPDKSGLPSDRFSAERTGGSVSTLTIQRTQQEDSAVYLCASSLASGQGGEKLFFGSGTQLSVL.

This rearrangement joins TRBV2 to TRBJ2-5; D call uncertain. Germline V gene sequence: CDR1 SNHLY, CDR2 FYNNEI. Between the trimmed V and J ends, which lost 6 bases and 4 bases, there was a span of 9 bases. This CDR3 region has 12 residues. Written as DNA, the CDR3 is TGTGCCAGCAGCGAGCACCCAGAGACCCAGTACTTC. Translation gives CASSEHPETQYF.